The entry below gives a single T cell receptor (beta chain) sequence along with its context. The antigen is unknown. This specimen comes from a study of Ad26.COV2.S vaccination and SARS-CoV-2 variants. Measured with immunoSEQ multiplex PCR; TCRdb has only the in-frame clones, and not every one. The table has 380,000 or so clones, 86% seen once. V lost 2 bases and J 2 bases, leaving 6 bases between the germline ends. Germline CDR1 reads KGHSH; CDR2 reads LQKENI. This CDR3 comprises 13 residues. Treatment described: some 20 received Ad26.COV2.S at low or high dose, single or two shots; roughly 5 received placebo; per-sample allocation not given. Sampling happened 63 days after the first vaccine or placebo injection. Study outcomes and limitations: Reported findings describe substantial breadth in spike-specific CD8+ and CD4+ T cell responses following vaccination. Breadth and depth estimates from TCRs may understate total T cell responses.

This TCR was recovered from a person between 18 and 65 years old who received the Ad26.COV2.S COVID-19 vaccine or a placebo. Here the sequenced sample was peripheral blood, taken in a trial of Ad26.COV2.S vaccine versus placebo. This rearrangement joins TRBV18 to TRBJ2-5; D remains unclear. The CDR3 DNA sequence: TGTGCCAGCTCACCAAAGGATCAAGAGACCCAGTACTTC. This sequence encodes CASSPKDQETQYF.